This TCR beta chain emerged from a study of tumor T cells in aggressive B-cell lymphoma. Data came from immunoSEQ multiplex PCR; TCRdb stores just in-frame clones and leaves some out. The data hold about 3,000 clones, with around 82% observed a single time. This CDR3 is built from 15 residues. The source is an adult with diffuse large B cell lymphoma. The sequencing sample was made of tumor tissue. The chain is built from TRBV21-1 and TRBJ1-6; the table calls TRBD1, which could not be checked here. TRBV21-1 is a documented pseudogene. The CDR3 loop reads CASSPQTARGSPLHF. The CDR3 DNA is TGTGCCAGCAGCCCCCAGACAGCCAGGGGATCACCCCTCCACTTT.